The rows below give T cell receptor beta chains drawn from one sample of a study of OX40 agonist ivuxolimab in advanced cancers. TCRdb's copy holds only in-frame clones and misses some; the assay was immunoSEQ multiplex PCR. The data hold about 67,000 clones, with approximately 84% observed a single time. Source: CD4+ or CD8+ T cells sorted from blood, taken in a trial of the OX40 agonist ivuxolimab. All receptors come from an adult with an advanced solid tumor such as melanoma, head and neck, liver or kidney cancer. Each CDR3 is given with its conserved first and last residue. The D gene is left open where the match is weak. Some rows mark clone size as missing; the rest say once, few, many or name a class of expanded clone.

-	TRBV4-2	-	TRBJ1-6	TGTGCCAGCAGCCAAGGGGACGGCTATTCACCCCTCCACTTT	CASSQGDGYSPLHF
TRBD1	TRBV19	-	TRBJ2-7	TGTGCCAGTAGACAGGGGCCTGGCTCCTACGAGCAGTACTTC	CASRQGPGSYEQYF
TRBD2	TRBV11-3	-	TRBJ2-1	TGTGCCAGCAGCGCGGGACTAGCGGGAGTCGGATGGTACAATGAGCAGTTCTTC	CASSAGLAGVGWYNEQFF
-	TRBV28	-	TRBJ2-3	TGTGCCAGCAGTTTATTCCAGGGAGATACGCAGTATTTT	CASSLFQGDTQYF
-	TRBV19	-	TRBJ2-3	TGTGCCAGTAGTATAGCACGGGGCCCCACAGATACGCAGTATTTT	CASSIARGPTDTQYF
TRBD1	TRBV10-3	-	TRBJ2-3	TGTGCCTCAACAGGGGGCGCAAGAGCAACAGATACGCAGTATTTT	CASTGGARATDTQYF
TRBD2	TRBV11-2	few	TRBJ2-1	TGTGCCAGCAGCCTAAGTAGCGGGAATGAGCAGTTCTTC	CASSLSSGNEQFF
-	TRBV1	-	TRBJ2-1	TGCACCAGCAGCCTGATTTGGCCCAATGAGCAGTTCTTC	CTSSLIWPNEQFF
TRBD2	TRBV5-1	-	TRBJ2-3	TGCGCCAGCAGCGATAGCGGGAGTTCATCAGATACGCAGTATTTT	CASSDSGSSSDTQYF
-	TRBV28	-	TRBJ2-6	TGTGCCAGCAGTTTTCTAGACTCTGGGGCCAACGTCCTGACTTTC	CASSFLDSGANVLTF
-	TRBV19	-	TRBJ1-5	TGTGCCAGTAGTACGACAAACGGCCAGCCCCAGCATTTT	CASSTTNGQPQHF
TRBD2	TRBV7-2	-	TRBJ2-5	TGTGCCAGCTCTCGCGGGAGGGGGGAGACCCAGTACTTC	CASSRGRGETQYF
TRBD1	TRBV30	-	TRBJ1-4	TGTGCCTGTACAGGGGCGACTAATGAAAAACTGTTTTTT	CACTGATNEKLFF
TRBD2	TRBV27	once	TRBJ2-6	TGTGCCAGCAGTTTTGGGACTACCAGTGGGGCCAACGTCCTGACTTTC	CASSFGTTSGANVLTF
-	TRBV7-9	-	TRBJ1-1	TGTGCCAGCAGCTTTCAAGAGAACACTGAAGCTTTCTTT	CASSFQENTEAFF
TRBD1	TRBV7-9	-	TRBJ1-5	TGTGCCAGCAGCCCACAGGGGAGTCAGCCCCAGCATTTT	CASSPQGSQPQHF
-	TRBV6-1	-	TRBJ2-3	TGTGCCAGCAAAGTGGGCCCCTACACAGATACGCAGTATTTT	CASKVGPYTDTQYF
-	TRBV5-1	-	TRBJ1-3	TGCGCCAGCAGCTTTGGGGGATCTGGAAACACCATATATTTT	CASSFGGSGNTIYF
-	TRBV18	-	TRBJ1-4	TGTGCCAGCTCACCACCGCTCCCAACTAATGAAAAACTGTTTTTT	CASSPPLPTNEKLFF
TRBD1	TRBV4-1	-	TRBJ1-6	TGCGCCAGCAGCCAAGCGCCGGGACAGAACCATTCACCCCTCCACTTT	CASSQAPGQNHSPLHF
TRBD1	TRBV28	-	TRBJ2-3	TGTGCCAGCAGGGGCCAGCGGACAGGGTCCGGCACAGATACGCAGTATTTT	CASRGQRTGSGTDTQYF
-	TRBV27	-	TRBJ2-1	TGTGCCAGCAGTTGGAGGGGGCCGGTCAATGAGCAGTTCTTC	CASSWRGPVNEQFF
TRBD2	TRBV6-6	-	TRBJ2-7	TGTGCCAGCAGCCCCTCCGGGACTAGCGTAACCTACGAGCAGTACTTC	CASSPSGTSVTYEQYF
-	TRBV19	once	TRBJ2-7	TGTGCCAGTAGTCCTCGACCGGATAGCTCCTACGAGCAGTACTTC	CASSPRPDSSYEQYF
-	TRBV19	-	TRBJ2-1	TGTGCCAGTACTCCACAAAAGGGGGGCCGGTCTGGTGAGCAGTTCTTC	CASTPQKGGRSGEQFF
-	TRBV6-1	-	TRBJ1-1	TGTGCCAGCCGTAAAGGGGGGGAGGGCACTGAAGCTTTCTTT	CASRKGGEGTEAFF
TRBD1	TRBV27	-	TRBJ1-6	TGTGCCAGCAGCTCAGGGGGCCTAACACCCCTCCACTTT	CASSSGGLTPLHF
-	TRBV5-1	-	TRBJ2-2	TGCGCCAGCAGCTTGGAGGTCGCTGGGAACACCGGGGAGCTGTTTTTT	CASSLEVAGNTGELFF
-	TRBV10-3	-	TRBJ2-3	TGTGCCCGCGCCTTGGGGGAATCAGATACGCAGTATTTT	CARALGESDTQYF
TRBD1	TRBV2	once	TRBJ2-2	TGTGCCAGCGGGACAGGGGGATTCGCCGGGGAGCTGTTTTTT	CASGTGGFAGELFF
TRBD1	TRBV5-8	once	TRBJ2-6	TGTGCCAGCAGCTTGCCGGGACAGGGCCACTCTGGGGCCAACGTCCTGACTTTC	CASSLPGQGHSGANVLTF
-	TRBV18	-	TRBJ2-7	TGTGCCAGCTCACCTACGAGTCAAGATTCGTACTTC	CASSPTSQDSYF
TRBD2	TRBV11-2	-	TRBJ2-1	TGTGCCAGCATAGTAGCGGGGGGGAATGAGCAGTTCTTC	CASIVAGGNEQFF
-	TRBV5-1	once	TRBJ2-6	TGCGCCAGCAGCTTGGTGGGGGGTTCCAACGTCCTGACTTTC	CASSLVGGSNVLTF
-	TRBV29-1	-	TRBJ1-1	TGCAGCGTTGAAACGGGGAGCGCTTTCTTT	CSVETGSAFF
-	TRBV5-6	-	TRBJ2-3	TGTGCCAGCAGCTCCACGGGGCAGACGAGGACAGATACGCAGTATTTT	CASSSTGQTRTDTQYF
TRBD1	TRBV4-1	-	TRBJ1-4	TGCGCCAGCAGCCAAACAGGGGGCGCGGTTGAAAAACTGTTTTTT	CASSQTGGAVEKLFF
TRBD1	TRBV7-2	medium-sized	TRBJ2-2	TGTGCCAGCAGACGAAACAGGGGAACCGGGGAGCTGTTTTTT	CASRRNRGTGELFF
TRBD1	TRBV6-4	-	TRBJ2-3	TGTGCCAGCAGTTTGACAGGGGTGAAATCAGATACGCAGTATTTT	CASSLTGVKSDTQYF
TRBD1	TRBV11-2	-	TRBJ1-4	TGTGCCAGCAGCAAGTCACAGGGGGCCCGGAAAGAAAAACTGTTTTTT	CASSKSQGARKEKLFF
-	TRBV19	-	TRBJ2-3	TGTGCCAGTAGTGGAGTAGCCACAGATACGCAGTATTTT	CASSGVATDTQYF
-	TRBV30	-	TRBJ1-5	TGTGCCTGGACCTCTGGGGATTTTCAGCCCCAGCATTTT	CAWTSGDFQPQHF
-	TRBV29-1	-	TRBJ1-2	TGCAGCGTTGGGGTCCAGGGTGGCTACACCTTC	CSVGVQGGYTF
-	TRBV29-1	-	TRBJ2-5	TGCAGCGTTGACAGGCTAGAAGAGACCCAGTACTTC	CSVDRLEETQYF
-	TRBV25-1	-	TRBJ2-1	TGTGCCAGCAGTGAATGGGGTAAGGGAATCTCCTACAATGAGCAGTTCTTC	CASSEWGKGISYNEQFF
-	TRBV7-2	-	TRBJ2-1	TGTGCCAGCAGCCTCTTGAGAAATGAGCAGTTCTTC	CASSLLRNEQFF
-	TRBV19	few	TRBJ1-1	TGTGCCAGTCTCATAACATGGACGAGCACTGAAGCTTTCTTT	CASLITWTSTEAFF
-	TRBV15	-	TRBJ2-3	TGTGCCACCAGAACCGGGCGCGATACGCAGTATTTT	CATRTGRDTQYF
-	TRBV6-1	-	TRBJ1-1	TGTGCCAGCCATGTTAGGGGTGGTACTGAAGCTTTCTTT	CASHVRGGTEAFF
-	TRBV30	-	TRBJ1-5	TGTGCCTGGAGTGTACGATACAGGCCGACCCGTATCCAGCATTTT	CAWSVRYRPTRIQHF
TRBD1	TRBV11-1	-	TRBJ2-5	TGTGCCAGCAGCTTAGAGACAGGGAATAGAGAGACCCAGTACTTC	CASSLETGNRETQYF
TRBD2	TRBV7-8	-	TRBJ2-3	TGTGCCAGCAGCTTAGTTAGACTAGCGGGATCATTAGATACGCAGTATTTT	CASSLVRLAGSLDTQYF
-	TRBV4-1	-	TRBJ2-3	TGCGCCAGCAGCCAACCAAGGGGGGTTTTGGTAGATACGCAGTATTTT	CASSQPRGVLVDTQYF
-	TRBV6-6	-	TRBJ1-1	TGTGCCAGCAGTTACCGAGGGGAGAACACTGAAGCTTTCTTT	CASSYRGENTEAFF
-	TRBV6-1	-	TRBJ1-3	TGTGCCAGCAGTTCCTCGAGGGGAGGAAACACCATATATTTT	CASSSSRGGNTIYF
TRBD2	TRBV7-3	-	TRBJ2-3	TGTGCCAGCAGCCTCCTAGCGGGGGGCTCAGATACGCAGTATTTT	CASSLLAGGSDTQYF
-	TRBV19	-	TRBJ2-3	TGTGCCAGTAGTATAGACCCGGGAGATACGCAGTATTTT	CASSIDPGDTQYF
TRBD1	TRBV7-3	-	TRBJ2-5	TGTGCCAGCAGCCGAGGACAGGGTGAGACCCAGTACTTC	CASSRGQGETQYF
TRBD2	TRBV9	-	TRBJ2-1	TGTGCCAGCAGCGTAGAACTAGCGCTGAGCTCCTACAATGAGCAGTTCTTC	CASSVELALSSYNEQFF
-	TRBV18	-	TRBJ1-1	TGTGCCAGCTCCCTACGGGGAGGCCTGAACACTGAAGCTTTCTTT	CASSLRGGLNTEAFF